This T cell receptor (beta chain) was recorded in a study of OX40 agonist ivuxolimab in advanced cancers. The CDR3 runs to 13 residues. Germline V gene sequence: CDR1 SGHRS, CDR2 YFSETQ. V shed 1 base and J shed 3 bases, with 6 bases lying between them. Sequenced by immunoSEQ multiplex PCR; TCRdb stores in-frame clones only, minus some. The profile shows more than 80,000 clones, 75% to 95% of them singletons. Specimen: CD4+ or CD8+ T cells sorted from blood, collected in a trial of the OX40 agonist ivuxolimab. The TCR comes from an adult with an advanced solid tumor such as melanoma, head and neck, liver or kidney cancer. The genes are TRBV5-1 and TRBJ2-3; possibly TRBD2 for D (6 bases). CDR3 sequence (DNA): TGCGCCAGCAGCTTGCGGGAGACAGATACGCAGTATTTT. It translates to CASSLRETDTQYF.